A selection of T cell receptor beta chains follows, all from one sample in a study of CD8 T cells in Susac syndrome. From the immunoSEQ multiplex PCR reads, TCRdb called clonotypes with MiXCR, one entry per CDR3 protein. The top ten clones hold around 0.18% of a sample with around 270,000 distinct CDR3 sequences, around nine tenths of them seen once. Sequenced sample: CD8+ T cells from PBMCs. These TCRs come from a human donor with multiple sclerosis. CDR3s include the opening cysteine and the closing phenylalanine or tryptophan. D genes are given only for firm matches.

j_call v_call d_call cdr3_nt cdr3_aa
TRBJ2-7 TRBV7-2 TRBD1 TGTGCCAGCACCAACTTGGGGACAGGGGCCTACGAGCAGTACTTC CASTNLGTGAYEQYF
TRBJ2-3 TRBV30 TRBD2 TGTGCCGGTAGCGGGAGCCACACAGATACGCAGTATTTT CAGSGSHTDTQYF
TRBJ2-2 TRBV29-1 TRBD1 TGCAGCGTTGCTCTGACAGGGGAGAGGACCGGGGAGCTGTTTTTT CSVALTGERTGELFF
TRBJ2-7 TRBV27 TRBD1 TGTGCCAGCAGTTTATCAGCAGGGGGCGTAAGTTCCTACGAGCAGTACTTC CASSLSAGGVSSYEQYF
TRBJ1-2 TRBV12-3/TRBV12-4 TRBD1 TGTGCCAGCAGGCAGAGACAGGGGGCGAAGGGACACTATGGCTACACCTTC CASRQRQGAKGHYGYTF
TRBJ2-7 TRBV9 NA TGTGCCAGCAGCGAGGGTGTCGAGCAGTACTTC CASSEGVEQYF
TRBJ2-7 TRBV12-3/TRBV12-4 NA TGTGCCAGCAGTTTGGGGGGGGGCGACCACGAGCAGTACTTC CASSLGGGDHEQYF
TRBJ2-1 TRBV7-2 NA TGTGCCAGCAGCTACACCCTAGGGCCGAGCTCCTACAATGAGCAGTTCTTC CASSYTLGPSSYNEQFF
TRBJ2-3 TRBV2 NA TGTGCCACCCCAGGGACAAGCACAGATACGCAGTATTTT CATPGTSTDTQYF
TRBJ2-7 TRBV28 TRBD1 TGTGCCAGCAGTTTGCCCCGACAGGGGGTTTACGAGCAGTACTTC CASSLPRQGVYEQYF
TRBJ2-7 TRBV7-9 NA TGTGCCAGCAGCTTACCGGATCCGGGGAAGCAGTACTTC CASSLPDPGKQYF
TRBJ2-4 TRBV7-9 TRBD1 TGTGCCAGCAGCAAAGAGGGATTTGGGGACAGGAAAAACATTCAGTACTTC CASSKEGFGDRKNIQYF
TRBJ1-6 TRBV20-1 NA TGCAGTGCTAGAAAGAGAGGGGCTTATTCACCCCTCCACTTT CSARKRGAYSPLHF
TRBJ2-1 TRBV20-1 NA TGCAGTGCTAGAGATGTGGGAGGTGAGCAGTTCTTC CSARDVGGEQFF
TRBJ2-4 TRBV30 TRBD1 TGTGCCTGGAGTGAATGGACAGGGCCCCCCAACATTCAGTACTTC CAWSEWTGPPNIQYF
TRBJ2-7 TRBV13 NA TGTGCCAGCAGCGTCGGACACGGCTCCTACGAGCAGTACTTC CASSVGHGSYEQYF
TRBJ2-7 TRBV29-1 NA TGCAGCGTTATCATAAGGGATTACGAGCAGTACTTC CSVIIRDYEQYF
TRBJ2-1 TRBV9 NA TGTGCCAGCAGCGTTTTAGGGGGGAATGAGCAGTTCTTC CASSVLGGNEQFF
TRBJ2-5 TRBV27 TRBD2 TGTGCCAGCAGTCCCCGACTAGCGGGAGAGGGTAGGGAGACCCAGTACTTC CASSPRLAGEGRETQYF
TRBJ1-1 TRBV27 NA TGTGCCAGCAGTTTAGGGGTCGTAAACACTGAAGCTTTCTTT CASSLGVVNTEAFF
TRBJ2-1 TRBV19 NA TGTGCCAGTACCCCGGGGCCCGGATACAATGAGCAGTTCTTC CASTPGPGYNEQFF
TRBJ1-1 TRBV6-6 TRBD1 TGTGCCACCCAGGGGGTGCTGGACGCTTTCTTT CATQGVLDAFF